The following is a T cell receptor (beta chain) sequence with its context. The antigen remains undetermined. Profiling relied on immunoSEQ multiplex PCR, and the TCRdb table lists in-frame clones only, not all of them. This table has about 20,000 clones, over 65% appearing once. Ahead of sequencing, the ViraFEST assay grew antigen-specific CD4+ T cells using viral peptide pools. On approximately day 9 of culture, CD4+ T cells were separated out. Vaccinated recipients, who were negative for nucleocapsid antibodies, had no history of SARS-CoV-2 infection. The V end lost 2 bases, the J end lost 0 bases, and 5 bases lay between the germline ends. The CDR3 is 15 residues long. Germline-derived CDR1 and CDR2 are MRHNA and SNTAGT. This entry comes from a study of vaccination effects on CD4 cells after COVID-19.

This chain links TRBV6-4 with TRBJ2-6; no clear D gene. The material sequenced was CD4+ T cells from PBMCs cultured with HCoV-NL63 spike peptides, taken before COVID-19 vaccination. This TCR was recovered from a human donor who received a COVID-19 vaccine. CDR3 sequence: CASSDSLSGANVLTF. CDR3 nucleotide sequence: TGTGCCAGCAGTGACAGCCTCTCTGGGGCCAACGTCCTGACTTTC.